This T cell receptor beta chain was retrieved from a study of cytomegalovirus exposure and HLA in healthy donors (dated by TCRdb to between 2016 and 2019). Context from the whole study: An earlier analysis of approximately 640 of the donors reported roughly 270 Gb of sequence data and roughly 110 million unique TCR beta sequences from about 180 million T cells. Around 330 gigabases of sequencing data and around 88 million unique TCR sequences made up an early release that covered nearly 650 HLA-typed donors. Of the approximately 400 genotyped donors, 65% to 90% fell in the genetic ancestry cluster associated with self-reported Caucasian donors. The aim of the study was to test whether cataloging public T cell receptors could identify signatures of past pathogen exposure. The T cell repertoires of 550 to 850 subjects were profiled by immunosequencing and related to cytomegalovirus serostatus. Along with the approximately 700-subject first cohort, a separate validation cohort of over 90 different subjects was used. To predict cytomegalovirus infection status, the study combined high-throughput TCR immunosequencing, statistical association of individual TCRs with disease status, and machine learning. A later analysis re-examined previously published TCR beta repertoires from about 700 donors and added high-resolution HLA genotyping to investigate patterns of TCR occurrence. The later analysis used no new phenotypic data to find candidate immune exposures, relying instead on TCR beta sequences and their occurrence across donors. To decide whether each TCR beta V gene segment behaved as functional or pseudogenic, an earlier analysis of some 570 of the donors relied on high-throughput TCR beta sequencing. Donor age, sex, ethnicity and CMV serostatus were compiled together with the repertoire data. Genome-wide SNP genotypes for about 65% of the 666 donors were used in a later genetic analysis, which treated that subset as a discovery cohort. All discovery cohort repertoires had been generated on a single sequencing platform. HLA typing covered class I and class II loci at four-digit resolution. The number of typed donors differed by locus: about 620-640 for A, B, C, DRB1 and DQB1; 500 to 550 for DQA1; over 600 for DPA1; and approximately 450 for DPB1. Roughly five DR-DQ haplotypes were handled as single units for association and clustering because linkage in the cohort was strong. Among 350 to 400 genotyped donors of the cohort, an average of approximately 240,000 unique TCR beta nucleotide sequences were sequenced per donor, about a sixth of them non-productive. Study-wide conclusions, independent of this receptor: The classifier was reported to diagnose cytomegalovirus status with high specificity and sensitivity in both the original cohort and the validation cohort. In a later analysis, most CMV-associated TCR beta chains were found to appear HLA-restricted, with HLA associations seemingly driven largely by CMV exposure. A later genetic analysis associated a missense DCLRE1C variant with V-gene and J-gene trimming of TCR beta chains, and an independent cohort replicated the association. A cluster of highly shared sequence variants was judged likely to be a technical artifact of the sequencing pipeline. The authors suggested that the approach could potentially be extended to other disease states and immunological phenotypes. When HLA alleles, especially DR and DQ, strongly co-occurred, TCR associations were difficult to assign to individual alleles. Several of the top co-occurrence clusters appeared to be linked to parvovirus B19, influenza, CMV and Epstein-Barr virus, according to a later analysis. The presence/absence analyses assumed that sequencing depth was roughly uniform across donors, and that assumption may not be true. A later analysis found that HLA-associated TCR beta chains were more clonally expanded and had lower generation probabilities than equally common non-associated chains. A later analysis associated roughly 17,000 TCR beta sequences with specific HLA alleles at a false discovery rate of 0.05. Three of the identified cytomegalovirus-associated TCR beta chains were confirmed in vitro to be specific for cytomegalovirus antigens. The study gave a list of roughly 150 TCR beta chains associated with cytomegalovirus. According to a later genetic analysis, donors in an Asian-associated ancestry cluster had fewer N-insertions in productive TCRs than the roughly 670-donor mean. The earlier analysis of 587 of the donors excluded approximately 15 rarely observed V segments, including chromosome 9 orphons, because counts were too low. The cohort was sequenced for TCR beta chains only, and without alpha or paired-chain data the features that could be detected were limited. A later analysis found that TCR association rates varied across HLA loci, with DRB1 alleles showing the most associated TCRs and HLA-C alleles the fewest. An earlier analysis of around 540 of the donors showed that most TCR beta V segments appeared in productive rearrangements either about 87% or about 30% of the time, which broadly matched IMGT annotations. Correlated functional status among segregating V segments might reflect linkage disequilibrium, but an unknown experimental factor could not be ruled out. HLA typing was unavailable for some donors at each locus, so association tests used only the typed subset. Some IMGT-functional V segments, including TRBV6-2 and TRBV6-3, could not be distinguished by the 87-base-pair reads and were therefore excluded. For the cohort, immune exposure information was limited to CMV serostatus. Most TCR sequences were seen in very few donors, while some public TCRs were found in many individuals. A further reported finding was that TCR beta sequences accurately predicted the HLA-A and HLA-B alleles for most subjects in the first cohort.

The cohort was made up of under 800 healthy bone marrow donors. Cohort members were all nominally healthy when sampled, although unrecorded immune exposures were likely present. The donor was CMV seropositive and belonged to the group of 270 or so seropositive cohort members. Every donor gave a peripheral blood sample, and the peripheral blood mononuclear cells from that sample were used for TCR beta sequencing. Genomic DNA extraction from the blood cell samples was performed with the Qiagen DNeasy Blood Extraction Kit. With respect to this clone: It has no known antigen specificity. Nothing much larger sits one base from this clone, and base qualities are not available.

CDR1 and CDR2, per the germline V gene, are MGHRA and YSYEKL. V lost 1 base and J lost 6 bases, and the count of bases not matched to a germline gene is 14. Reading from cysteine to phenylalanine, the CDR3 counts 19 amino acids. The CDR3 DNA has 57 bases and is translated from base 1. The protocol used for the library was the immunoSEQ multiplex PCR assay. For the multiplex PCR, a mixture combining 60 forward primers for TCR Vbeta segments and 13 reverse primers for TCR Jbeta segments was used. Amplification of the CDR3 region of rearranged TCR beta genes was performed with a multiplex PCR assay on genomic DNA. On the Illumina HiSeq System, the amplified TCR beta libraries were sequenced as 87-base-pair reads. The authors' analysis ran thus. Across the 670 or so repertoires, a later analysis counted approximately 75 million unique TCR beta chains, roughly 11 million of which were shared by at least two donors. Raw reads were error-corrected and collapsed into unique sequences by a nearest-neighbor algorithm in which closely related sequences were merged to remove PCR and sequencing errors. V, D and J gene segments were assigned by aligning CDR3 sequences to IMGT reference sequences. For a sequence to be retained, a match of at least six nucleotides was required to both a V gene segment and a J gene segment. A rearrangement counted as productive if the CDR3 had no stop codons and remained in frame with V and J, and every other rearrangement counted as non-productive. Following IMGT convention, CDR3 was defined as the stretch from the second conserved V-encoded cysteine up to the conserved J-encoded phenylalanine. The earlier analysis of approximately 590 of the donors excluded any sequence lacking an unambiguous match to a single V gene segment. In an earlier analysis of a few hundred of the donors, V segments were called functional above 56.7% productive rearrangements and were called segregating when the between-donor standard deviation exceeded 5%. To diagnose cytomegalovirus status from the catalog of TCR beta chain sequences, a statistical classification framework was built. In a later analysis, V and J genes were assigned by comparing TCR nucleotide sequences against IMGT/GENE-DB human TR gene sequences. In a later analysis, CDR3 sequences and most-parsimonious VDJ recombination scenarios were assigned using the TCRdist pipeline. In a later analysis, each TCR beta chain was defined by its CDR3 amino acid sequence together with its V-gene family, and reads lacking a unique V-gene family were excluded. A later analysis removed 592 highly shared, low-generation-probability nucleotide sequences to deal with suspected cross-contamination and a sequencing artifact. A later analysis calculated a clonal expansion index for each public chain from normalized within-repertoire ranks of inferred template counts. In a later analysis, generation probabilities were computed using a VDJ recombination model fitted to out-of-frame rearrangements, and the results were checked against IGoR. A later analysis scored TCR-TCR, TCR-HLA and TCR-CMV co-occurrence with hypergeometric tests, applying a repertoire-size bias correction to TCR pairs. False discovery rates were estimated in a later analysis by permuting HLA or CMV assignments 20 times. In a later analysis, co-occurring TCRs were grouped with DBSCAN, and TCRdist sequence similarity was added when clustering was performed within HLA-allele-positive subsets. Repertoires with fewer than 30,000 or more than 120,000 public chains, plus five repertoires with anomalous nucleotide sharing, were excluded from co-occurrence clustering. TCRdb limited this immuneACCESS table to in-frame rearrangements with V and J called. A share of clones is missing; checked studies link under half to unresolved V genes, and the rest is unexplained. V and J calls and clone size follow that table, whereas D and trimming were derived from the DNA. The sample table lists about 210,000 clones, roughly 82% of them with a count of one. 6% of the sample rests with the top ten.

Recombination joined TRBV4-1 with TRBJ1-4; 10 bases in the middle match TRBD1. The sequence derives from a man aged 40-50 years in good health and CMV-seropositive. The sample comprised PBMCs. The DNA reads as follows: TGCGCCAGCAGCCAAGGTGTGACAGGGGGCTTAAATGGGTATGAAAAACTGTTTTTT. It codes for CASSQGVTGGLNGYEKLFF.